The 22 T cell receptor beta chains below were found in one sample sequenced in a study of T cells in Graves' hyperthyroidism and ophthalmopathy. Amplification targeted TCR beta CDR3 regions from RNA transcripts. HTBI primers drove first-round RT-PCR of the TCR CDR3. TCRdb re-derived calls from the multiplex PCR reads in MiXCR, one entry per CDR3 protein. The table includes a few hundred thousand distinct CDR3 sequences, around 15% detected once. Sequencing was done on a sample of blood. These receptor sequences come from a woman between 25 and 40 years old with Graves' ophthalmopathy.

This clonotype was observed at least ten times. The CDR3 nucleotides are TGTGCCACCAGCAGAGCGTTGGCGCTGAACACTGAAGCTTTCTTT. It yields the protein CATSRALALNTEAFF. This chain links TRBV15 with TRBJ1-1; no clear D gene. Germline CDR1 reads LNHNV; CDR2 reads YYDKDF (reference sequence). The CDR3 is made up of 15 amino acids. The V and J ends lost 1 base and 0 bases respectively, with 9 bases between them.

This clonotype was counted many times. The chain has TRBV15 and TRBJ2-1; tentative D call: TRBD2 (5 bases). The CDR3 totals 14 residues. Germline assignment: CDR1 LNHNV and CDR2 YYDKDF (reference sequence). Trimming pared 3 bases from V and 10 bases from J, leaving 16 bases between. CDR3 bases: TGTGCCACCAGCAGGGAGGAGATGGAAGCCGAGCAGTTCTTC. It yields the protein CATSREEMEAEQFF.

There are a few counts of this clonotype. This chain connects TRBV20-1 to TRBJ1-6; 8 nucleotides align to TRBD1. The CDR3 sequence is 16 residues long. Germline assignment: CDR1 DFQATT and CDR2 SNEGSKA (reference sequence). The V segment lost 0 bases and the J segment 9 bases; nucleotides outside the gene matches: 10. CDR3 sequence: CSARDPAQGAGSPLHF. CDR3 sequence (DNA): TGCAGTGCTAGAGATCCGGCGCAGGGGGCTGGTTCACCCCTCCACTTT.

This clonotype was recorded at least ten times. The rearrangement links TRBV2 to TRBJ1-2, with D perhaps matching TRBD1 (6 bases). Germline CDR1 SNHLY, CDR2 FYNNEI. This CDR3 has 13 residues. V lost 6 bases and J lost 4, with 12 bases in between. In DNA form, the CDR3 reads TGTGCCAGCAGGGACAGCAACCTCTATGGCTACACCTTC. Translation: CASRDSNLYGYTF.

The rearrangement links TRBV20-1 to TRBJ1-2, with D unresolved. The V end was cut by 4 bases, the J end by 3 bases, with 15 bases between. This CDR3 comprises 14 residues. CDR1 is DFQATT, CDR2 SNEGSKA, per germline (reference sequence). CDR3 amino acids: CSANPETGDYGYTF. As DNA, the CDR3 is TGCAGTGCTAACCCGGAGACGGGTGACTATGGCTACACCTTC.

There are many counts of this clonotype. The rearrangement links TRBV10-2 to TRBJ2-5; 7 nucleotides agree with TRBD1. Germline CDR1 is WSHSY and CDR2 is SAAADI. This CDR3 spans 18 amino acids. V shed 5 bases, J shed 1 base, and the junction held 16 bases outside the gene matches. The CDR3 spells CASSPGAKTGTAQETQYF. The CDR3 nucleotides read TGCGCCAGCAGTCCCGGCGCAAAGACCGGGACAGCCCAAGAGACCCAGTACTTC.

This clonotype came up many times. The chain links TRBV15 to TRBJ2-3, with 7 positions matching TRBD1. This CDR3 has 15 residues. Trimming cost V 2 bases and J 1 base; bases outside gene matches: 3. Germline values: CDR1 LNHNV, CDR2 YYDKDF (reference sequence). CDR3 protein: CATSRRGQGTDTQYF. The CDR3 bases are TGTGCCACCAGCAGAAGGGGGCAAGGCACAGATACGCAGTATTTT.

The sample holds many counts of this clonotype. The CDR3 loop reads CASSYPGQGVAEQYF. DNA for the CDR3: TGTGCCAGCAGTTACCCCGGACAGGGGGTGGCCGAGCAGTACTTC. This chain joins TRBV6-6 and TRBJ2-7, with TRBD1 matching 10 bases. The CDR3 is 15 amino acids. After removal of 2 bases from V and 6 bases from J, the junction contained 7 bases not matched to a gene. Looked up from germline, CDR1 is MNHNY and CDR2 is SVGAGI (reference sequence).

This clonotype was seen many times. The chain couples TRBV2 to TRBJ2-5; D is possibly TRBD2 (6 bases). V was trimmed by 6 bases and J by 0 bases, leaving 8 bases between them. Germline lookup yields CDR1 SNHLY and CDR2 FYNNEI. The CDR3 loop spans 13 amino acids. CDR3 sequence reads: CASSGDYQETQYF. CDR3 nucleotide sequence: TGTGCCAGCAGCGGGGACTACCAAGAGACCCAGTACTTC.

This clonotype has a count of ten or more. This chain links TRBV27 with TRBJ1-2, with D uncertain. This CDR3 spans 12 amino acids. The V gene lost 3 bases and the J gene lost 11 bases, with 13 bases spanning the gap. The germline CDR1 and CDR2 sequences are MNHEY and SMNVEV (reference sequence). The CDR3: CASSLWGDEYTF. In nucleotides, the CDR3 is TGTGCCAGCAGTTTGTGGGGAGACGAATACACCTTC.

This clonotype was seen many times. The V gene is TRBV6-2 or TRBV6-3, the J gene TRBJ2-1; TRBD2 matches at 7 bases. V shed 8 bases and J 3 bases; nucleotides not matched to a gene: 16. The V gene's germline CDR1 is MNHEY and CDR2 SVGEGT. The CDR3 runs 17 residues. CDR3: CASSYLGLADNYNEQFF. CDR3 DNA: TGTGCCAGCTCCTACCTAGGGCTAGCGGACAACTACAATGAGCAGTTCTTC.

This clonotype was observed a handful of times. The rearrangement links TRBV24-1 to TRBJ2-1, with 9 nucleotides matching TRBD2. Germline V gene sequence: CDR1 KGHDR, CDR2 SFDVKD. CDR3 size: 17 residues. After removal of 5 bases from V and 4 bases from J, the junction contained 11 bases not matched to a gene. The CDR3, as DNA: TGTGCCACCAGTGCCTCGGTGGTAGCGGGGGTATACAATGAGCAGTTCTTC. It encodes CATSASVVAGVYNEQFF.

About this clonotype itself: The junction does not match germline at one end; this may be a read error. Written as DNA, the CDR3 is TGTGCCAGCAGCCAGATCCGGAACACCGGGGAGCTGCTTTTT. Amino acids: CASSQIRNTGELLF. V gene TRBV3-1 combines with J gene TRBJ2-2; D may be TRBD2 (5 bases). The CDR3 length is 14 residues. Germline V gene sequence: CDR1 LGHDT, CDR2 YNNKEL (reference sequence).

This clonotype was recorded many times. The rearrangement joins TRBV11-1 to TRBJ2-5, with 7 nucleotides matching TRBD1. Germline V gene sequence: CDR1 SGHAT, CDR2 FQDESV (reference sequence). The junction had 14 bases not matched to a gene; V was cut back by 5 bases and J by 5 bases. The CDR3 covers 16 residues. CDR3 nucleotides: TGTGCCAGCAGCCCTTATGGACAGGTCGAGTTGGAGACCCAGTACTTC. It translates to CASSPYGQVELETQYF.

This clonotype was found many times. The V gene is TRBV7-3, the J gene TRBJ2-7, with D unclear. The CDR3 sequence is 13 residues long. V was cut by 4 bases and J by 6 bases, with 13 bases left in between. Germline-derived CDR1 and CDR2 are SGHTA and FQGTGA. The CDR3 nucleotides read TGTGCCAGCAGCTATACTGCGAGCTCCGAGCAGTACTTC. It is translated as CASSYTASSEQYF.

About this clonotype itself: One base away lies a much larger clone, so this may be a sequencing read error. J is TRBJ1-2 and V is TRBV27; unclear D gene. The V gene's germline CDR1 is MNHEY and CDR2 SMNVEV (reference sequence). The CDR3 contains 15 residues. Trimming removed 10 bases from V and 4 bases from J, with 22 bases in between. CDR3 sequence (DNA): TGTGCCAACAGCCCCCTAGGTTGGGTTGGCTATGGCTACACCTTC. The encoded protein is CANSPLGWVGYGYTF.

This clonotype was observed many times. The J gene is TRBJ2-1, the V gene TRBV5-1; D gene uncertain. The germline V gene has CDR1 SGHRS and CDR2 YFSETQ. Trimming took 0 bases from V and 10 from J, leaving 8 bases between them. This CDR3 spans 12 amino acids. This CDR3 reads CASSLDNIEQFF. The CDR3 nucleotides read TGCGCCAGCAGCTTGGACAATATCGAGCAGTTCTTC.

The V call is TRBV7-3, the J call TRBJ2-5; D is unresolved. Germline values: CDR1 SGHTA, CDR2 FQGTGA. The germline V and J ends were trimmed by 5 bases and 0 bases, with 7 bases remaining between them. This CDR3 is 13 amino acids long. CDR3 DNA sequence: TGTGCCAGCAGCGATTTTGACCAAGAGACCCAGTACTTC. It codes for CASSDFDQETQYF.

This clonotype has ten or more counts. V is TRBV2 and J is TRBJ2-2, with D maybe TRBD1 (6 bases). Per the germline V gene, CDR1 is SNHLY and CDR2 is FYNNEI. V dropped 7 bases and J dropped 6 bases, with 15 bases sitting between them. The CDR3 length is 14 residues. CDR3 DNA sequence: TGTGCCAGCATGGACAGAAATGTCCCCGGGGAGCTGTTTTTT. Translating gives CASMDRNVPGELFF.

This clonotype was recorded at least ten times. The chain has TRBV20-1 and TRBJ2-1, with D possibly matching TRBD1 (6 bases). The CDR3 runs to 16 residues. V dropped 3 bases and J dropped 4 bases, with 19 bases sitting between them. Germline V CDR1 and CDR2: DFQATT, SNEGSKA (reference sequence). The CDR3 is CSARELGQLIYNEQFF. The CDR3 DNA is TGCAGTGCTAGGGAGCTTGGACAGCTTATTTACAATGAGCAGTTCTTC.

This clonotype showed up many times. The junction shows a germline mismatch at one end, possibly a read error. The chain has TRBV5-6 and TRBJ1-4; D is uncertain. The CDR3 consists of 14 residues. Germline-derived CDR1 and CDR2 are SGHDT and YYEEEE. The CDR3 reads CASSLGRANEKLFF. DNA of the CDR3: TGTGCCAGCAGTTTGGGCCGCGCTAATGAAAAACTGTTTTTT.

The sample holds a few counts of this clonotype. The V gene is TRBV19, the J gene TRBJ1-5; 9 bases agree with TRBD1. The germline CDR1 and CDR2 sequences are LNHDA and SQIVND (reference sequence). With 7 bases clipped from V and 7 bases from J, the junction kept 14 bases outside the gene matches. The CDR3 runs 16 residues. The CDR3 region is CASNGGNPGQGQPQHF. The CDR3 bases are TGTGCCAGTAATGGGGGAAATCCGGGACAGGGACAGCCCCAGCATTTT.